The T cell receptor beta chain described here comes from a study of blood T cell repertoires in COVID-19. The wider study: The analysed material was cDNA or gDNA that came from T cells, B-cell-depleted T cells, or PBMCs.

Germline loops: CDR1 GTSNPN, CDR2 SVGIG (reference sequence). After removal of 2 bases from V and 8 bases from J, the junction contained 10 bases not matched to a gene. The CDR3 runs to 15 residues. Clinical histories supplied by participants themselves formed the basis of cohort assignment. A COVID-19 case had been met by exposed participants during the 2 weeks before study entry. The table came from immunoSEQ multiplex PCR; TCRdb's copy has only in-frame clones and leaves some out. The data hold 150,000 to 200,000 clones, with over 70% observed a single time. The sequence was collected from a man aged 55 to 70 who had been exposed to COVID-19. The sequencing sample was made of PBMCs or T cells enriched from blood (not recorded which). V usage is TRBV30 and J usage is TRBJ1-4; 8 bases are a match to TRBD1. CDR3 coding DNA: TGTGCCTGGAGTTCCTCGACAGGGGCTGGAGAAAAACTGTTTTTT. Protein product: CAWSSSTGAGEKLFF. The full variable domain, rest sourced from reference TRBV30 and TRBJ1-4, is SQTIHQWPATLVQPVGSPLSLECTVEGTSNPNLYWYRQAAGRGLQLLFYSVGIGQISSEVPQNLSASRPQDRQFILSSKKLLLSDSGFYLCAWSSSTGAGEKLFFGSGTQLSVL.